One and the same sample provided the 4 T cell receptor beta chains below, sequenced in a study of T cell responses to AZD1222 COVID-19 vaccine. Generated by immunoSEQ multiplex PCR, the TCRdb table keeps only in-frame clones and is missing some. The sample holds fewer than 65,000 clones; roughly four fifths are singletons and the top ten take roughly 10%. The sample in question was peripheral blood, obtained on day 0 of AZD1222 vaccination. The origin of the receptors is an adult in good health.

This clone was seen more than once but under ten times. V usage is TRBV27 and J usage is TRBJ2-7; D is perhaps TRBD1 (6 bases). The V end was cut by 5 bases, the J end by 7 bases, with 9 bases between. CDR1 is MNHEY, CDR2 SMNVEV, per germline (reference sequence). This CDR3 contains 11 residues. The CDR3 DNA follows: TGTGCCAGCAGTATTGGACAGGAGCAGTACTTC. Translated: CASSIGQEQYF.

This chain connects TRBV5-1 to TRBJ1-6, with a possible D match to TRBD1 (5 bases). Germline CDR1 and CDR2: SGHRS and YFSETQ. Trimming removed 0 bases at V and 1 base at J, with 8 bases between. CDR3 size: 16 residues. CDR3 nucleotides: TGCGCCAGCAGCTTGGGGGGGTCGTCCTATAATTCACCCCTCCACTTT. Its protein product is CASSLGGSSYNSPLHF.

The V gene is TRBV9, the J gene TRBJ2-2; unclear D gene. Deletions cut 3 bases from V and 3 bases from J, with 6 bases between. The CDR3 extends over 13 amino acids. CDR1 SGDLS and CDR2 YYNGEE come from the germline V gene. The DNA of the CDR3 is TGTGCCAGCAGCGGACGGTACACCGGGGAGCTGTTTTTT. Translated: CASSGRYTGELFF.

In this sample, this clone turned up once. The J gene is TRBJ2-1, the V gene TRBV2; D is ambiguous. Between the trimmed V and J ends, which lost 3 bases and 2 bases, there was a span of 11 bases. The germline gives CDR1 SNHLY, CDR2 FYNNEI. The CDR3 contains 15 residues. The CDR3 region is CASSEGQFAYNEQFF. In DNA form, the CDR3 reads TGTGCCAGCAGTGAGGGCCAGTTCGCCTACAATGAGCAGTTCTTC.